This is a list of T cell receptor beta chains from one sample in a study of blood T cell repertoires in COVID-19. Assay used: immunoSEQ multiplex PCR; TCRdb lists only in-frame clones, some missing. The sample comprises about 62,000 clones, roughly nine tenths of which are singletons, and 15% to 20% rests with the top ten. Sequencing was carried out using peripheral blood. Source of these receptors: a woman aged 55-70 years with COVID-19, enrolled during active disease. CDR3s include the opening cysteine and the closing phenylalanine or tryptophan. A D gene is named only where the DNA matches it firmly. Clone sizes are given selectively: once, few, many, or a class where the clone is expanded.

V gene: TRBV19; clone size: few; J gene: TRBJ1-2; D gene: -; CDR3 protein: CASSMAGHSGYTF; CDR3 DNA: TGTGCCAGTAGTATGGCAGGGCACAGCGGCTACACCTTC
V gene: TRBV11-3; clone size: -; J gene: TRBJ2-3; D gene: TRBD2; CDR3 protein: CASSRKTSGRPDTQYF; CDR3 DNA: TGTGCCAGCAGCCGAAAAACTAGCGGGAGACCAGATACGCAGTATTTT
V gene: TRBV7-2; clone size: -; J gene: TRBJ1-4; D gene: -; CDR3 protein: CASSLKRGEKLFF; CDR3 DNA: TGTGCCAGCAGCTTAAAAAGGGGCGAAAAACTGTTTTTT
V gene: TRBV19; clone size: -; J gene: TRBJ1-2; D gene: -; CDR3 protein: CASSIKGSSFYGYTF; CDR3 DNA: TGTGCCAGTAGTATAAAGGGGTCTTCCTTCTATGGCTACACCTTC
V gene: TRBV11-2; clone size: -; J gene: TRBJ2-7; D gene: -; CDR3 protein: CASSLARGSYEQYF; CDR3 DNA: TGTGCCAGCAGCTTAGCTCGGGGCTCCTACGAGCAGTACTTC
V gene: TRBV25-1; clone size: -; J gene: TRBJ2-1; D gene: TRBD2; CDR3 protein: CASSDRREPTMEQFF; CDR3 DNA: TGTGCCAGCAGTGATAGGCGGGAGCCGACAATGGAGCAGTTCTTC
V gene: TRBV14; clone size: -; J gene: TRBJ1-4; D gene: -; CDR3 protein: CASSQGTLANEKLFF; CDR3 DNA: TGTGCCAGCAGCCAGGGGACTCTAGCTAATGAAAAACTGTTTTTT
V gene: TRBV30; clone size: -; J gene: TRBJ2-1; D gene: TRBD2; CDR3 protein: CAWNPGGSSYNEQFF; CDR3 DNA: TGTGCCTGGAACCCGGGAGGGAGCTCCTACAATGAGCAGTTCTTC
V gene: TRBV30; clone size: -; J gene: TRBJ2-7; D gene: TRBD1; CDR3 protein: CAWSVGQLLGEQYF; CDR3 DNA: TGTGCCTGGAGTGTGGGACAGCTGCTGGGGGAGCAGTACTTC
V gene: TRBV2; clone size: -; J gene: TRBJ2-7; D gene: -; CDR3 protein: CASKTRASSYEQYF; CDR3 DNA: TGTGCCAGCAAAACGAGGGCCTCCTCCTACGAGCAGTACTTC
V gene: TRBV11-1; clone size: once; J gene: TRBJ2-5; D gene: -; CDR3 protein: CASSSTVRGETQYF; CDR3 DNA: TGTGCCAGCAGCTCGACAGTCCGTGGGGAGACCCAGTACTTC
V gene: TRBV9; clone size: -; J gene: TRBJ2-7; D gene: TRBD2; CDR3 protein: CASSAPRGSISYEQYF; CDR3 DNA: TGTGCCAGCAGCGCCCCTCGCGGGAGTATATCCTACGAGCAGTACTTC
V gene: TRBV11-3; clone size: -; J gene: TRBJ1-2; D gene: -; CDR3 protein: CASSFPHSANYGYTF; CDR3 DNA: TGTGCCAGCAGCTTCCCCCATTCAGCTAACTATGGCTACACCTTC
V gene: TRBV15; clone size: -; J gene: TRBJ1-5; D gene: -; CDR3 protein: CATSRQGQGQPQHF; CDR3 DNA: TGTGCCACCAGCAGACAGGGGCAGGGACAGCCCCAGCATTTT
V gene: TRBV6-5; clone size: -; J gene: TRBJ1-1; D gene: -; CDR3 protein: CASSPRKQGVTEAFF; CDR3 DNA: TGTGCCAGCAGCCCGAGGAAACAGGGAGTCACTGAAGCTTTCTTT
V gene: TRBV7-2; clone size: -; J gene: TRBJ1-1; D gene: -; CDR3 protein: CASSFTTWNTEAFF; CDR3 DNA: TGTGCCAGCAGCTTTACTACATGGAACACTGAAGCTTTCTTT
V gene: TRBV5-1; clone size: -; J gene: TRBJ2-7; D gene: TRBD1; CDR3 protein: CASSLGHRGSYEQYF; CDR3 DNA: TGCGCCAGCAGCTTAGGGCACAGGGGCTCCTACGAGCAGTACTTC
V gene: TRBV18; clone size: -; J gene: TRBJ1-5; D gene: -; CDR3 protein: CASSQGRDQPQHF; CDR3 DNA: TGTGCCAGCTCCCAGGGGAGAGATCAGCCCCAGCATTTT
V gene: TRBV9; clone size: once; J gene: TRBJ1-1; D gene: -; CDR3 protein: CASSPRGWTEAFF; CDR3 DNA: TGTGCCAGCAGCCCGAGGGGGTGGACTGAAGCTTTCTTT
V gene: TRBV7-2; clone size: -; J gene: TRBJ2-7; D gene: TRBD1; CDR3 protein: CASSLDRGVTYEQYF; CDR3 DNA: TGTGCCAGCAGCTTAGACAGGGGGGTTACCTACGAGCAGTACTTC
V gene: TRBV28; clone size: -; J gene: TRBJ2-7; D gene: -; CDR3 protein: CASKEGWLSRYYEQYF; CDR3 DNA: TGTGCCAGCAAGGAGGGTTGGTTGTCTCGCTACTACGAGCAGTACTTC
V gene: TRBV6-5; clone size: -; J gene: TRBJ2-2; D gene: TRBD1; CDR3 protein: CASSYLGTGNTGELFF; CDR3 DNA: TGTGCCAGCAGTTACCTGGGGACAGGAAACACCGGGGAGCTGTTTTTT
V gene: TRBV19; clone size: -; J gene: TRBJ1-1; D gene: -; CDR3 protein: CASRWKQGNAEAFF; CDR3 DNA: TGTGCCAGTAGGTGGAAACAGGGCAATGCTGAAGCTTTCTTT
V gene: TRBV6-1; clone size: -; J gene: TRBJ2-7; D gene: -; CDR3 protein: CASSEGQQQYF; CDR3 DNA: TGTGCCAGCAGTGAAGGACAGCAGCAGTACTTC
V gene: TRBV19; clone size: -; J gene: TRBJ1-5; D gene: TRBD1; CDR3 protein: CASTDRVGQPQHF; CDR3 DNA: TGTGCCAGCACGGACAGGGTGGGTCAGCCCCAGCATTTT
V gene: TRBV18; clone size: -; J gene: TRBJ1-1; D gene: -; CDR3 protein: CASSPRGRGRNTEAFF; CDR3 DNA: TGTGCCAGCTCACCAAGGGGGAGGGGCAGGAACACTGAAGCTTTCTTT
V gene: TRBV25-1; clone size: -; J gene: TRBJ1-1; D gene: -; CDR3 protein: CASKEQGGRTEAFF; CDR3 DNA: TGTGCCAGCAAGGAGCAAGGGGGAAGGACTGAAGCTTTCTTT
V gene: TRBV18; clone size: -; J gene: TRBJ1-4; D gene: -; CDR3 protein: CASSAGRTNEKLFF; CDR3 DNA: TGTGCCAGCTCTGCGGGACGAACAAACGAAAAACTGTTTTTT
V gene: TRBV19; clone size: -; J gene: TRBJ2-3; D gene: -; CDR3 protein: CASSLGAADTQYF; CDR3 DNA: TGTGCCAGTAGTCTAGGAGCGGCAGATACGCAGTATTTT
V gene: TRBV6-1; clone size: once; J gene: TRBJ1-2; D gene: -; CDR3 protein: CASSEVTATVGYGYTF; CDR3 DNA: TGTGCCAGCAGTGAAGTGACAGCCACCGTCGGGTATGGCTACACCTTC
V gene: TRBV11-1; clone size: -; J gene: TRBJ2-7; D gene: -; CDR3 protein: CASSRRDAGSYEQYF; CDR3 DNA: TGTGCCAGCAGCCGGAGGGACGCAGGATCCTACGAGCAGTACTTC
V gene: TRBV7-9; clone size: -; J gene: TRBJ1-4; D gene: TRBD1; CDR3 protein: CASSLTGAREKLFF; CDR3 DNA: TGTGCCAGCTCCCTGACAGGGGCGCGGGAAAAACTGTTTTTT
V gene: TRBV6-1; clone size: -; J gene: TRBJ1-3; D gene: -; CDR3 protein: CASSEISNTIYF; CDR3 DNA: TGTGCCAGCAGTGAAATCTCCAACACCATATATTTT
V gene: TRBV6-6; clone size: once; J gene: TRBJ1-3; D gene: -; CDR3 protein: CASTRQRGTGNTIYF; CDR3 DNA: TGTGCCAGCACTCGACAAAGGGGTACTGGAAACACCATATATTTT
V gene: TRBV5-1; clone size: -; J gene: TRBJ2-3; D gene: -; CDR3 protein: CASSLAVLYTDTQYF; CDR3 DNA: TGCGCCAGCAGCTTGGCAGTTCTTTACACAGATACGCAGTATTTT
V gene: TRBV7-2; clone size: -; J gene: TRBJ1-5; D gene: -; CDR3 protein: CASSLGQGSNQPQHF; CDR3 DNA: TGTGCCAGCAGCTTAGGGCAGGGATCAAATCAGCCCCAGCATTTT
V gene: TRBV19; clone size: -; J gene: TRBJ2-3; D gene: -; CDR3 protein: CASSIGGGAGDTQYF; CDR3 DNA: TGTGCCAGTAGTATCGGAGGGGGCGCGGGAGATACGCAGTATTTT
V gene: TRBV7-2; clone size: -; J gene: TRBJ2-1; D gene: TRBD2; CDR3 protein: CASSLTSGGGGEQFF; CDR3 DNA: TGTGCCAGCAGCTTGACTAGCGGGGGAGGGGGTGAGCAGTTCTTC
V gene: TRBV7-6; clone size: -; J gene: TRBJ2-5; D gene: -; CDR3 protein: CASSFNELLQETQYF; CDR3 DNA: TGTGCCAGCAGCTTTAATGAGCTACTCCAAGAGACCCAGTACTTC
V gene: TRBV7-3; clone size: -; J gene: TRBJ2-1; D gene: TRBD1; CDR3 protein: CASSFQGAQYNEQFF; CDR3 DNA: TGTGCCAGCAGCTTCCAGGGGGCGCAGTACAATGAGCAGTTCTTC
V gene: TRBV4-1; clone size: -; J gene: TRBJ2-7; D gene: TRBD2; CDR3 protein: CASSLRTSGTYEQYF; CDR3 DNA: TGCGCTAGCAGCCTCCGGACTAGCGGGACCTACGAGCAGTACTTC
V gene: TRBV4-1; clone size: -; J gene: TRBJ1-1; D gene: -; CDR3 protein: CASSQENSLNTEAFF; CDR3 DNA: TGCGCCAGCAGCCAAGAGAACAGCTTGAACACTGAAGCTTTCTTT
V gene: TRBV5-5; clone size: -; J gene: TRBJ2-7; D gene: TRBD1; CDR3 protein: CASSLAQGAFYEQYF; CDR3 DNA: TGTGCCAGCAGCTTGGCTCAGGGGGCCTTTTACGAGCAGTACTTC
V gene: TRBV19; clone size: few; J gene: TRBJ1-1; D gene: -; CDR3 protein: CASSIVTGAGAEAFF; CDR3 DNA: TGTGCCAGTAGTATAGTGACGGGAGCGGGGGCTGAAGCTTTCTTT